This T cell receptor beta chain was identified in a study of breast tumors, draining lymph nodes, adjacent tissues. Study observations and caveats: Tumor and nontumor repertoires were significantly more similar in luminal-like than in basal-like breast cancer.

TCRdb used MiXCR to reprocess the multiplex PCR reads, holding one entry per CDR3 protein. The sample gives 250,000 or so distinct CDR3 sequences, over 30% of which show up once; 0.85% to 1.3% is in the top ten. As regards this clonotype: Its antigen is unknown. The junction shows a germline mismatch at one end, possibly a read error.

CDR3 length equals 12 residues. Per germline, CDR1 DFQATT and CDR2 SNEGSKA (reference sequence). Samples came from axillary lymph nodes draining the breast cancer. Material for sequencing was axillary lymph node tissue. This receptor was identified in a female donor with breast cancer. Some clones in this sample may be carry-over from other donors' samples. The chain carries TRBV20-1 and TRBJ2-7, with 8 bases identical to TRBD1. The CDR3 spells CSADRGSYGQYF. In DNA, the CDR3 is TGCAGTGCTGACAGGGGATCCTACGGGCAGTACTTC.